This TCR beta chain comes out of a study of blood T cell repertoires in COVID-19 (dated by TCRdb to the early 2020s). Study-wide context: Samples covering the acute and convalescent phases of COVID-19 were provided by collaborators in the United States, Italy and Spain. The repertoires were released in a freely available public database meant as a resource for research on the immune response to SARS-CoV-2. Where available, HLA class I and class II types were taken from metadata supplied by the sample provider and were not determined by assay-based typing. The sample metadata nearly always contained a de-identified subject ID, COVID-19 status, age in years and sex. The dataset comprised deeply sampled blood TCRbeta repertoires from subjects exposed to, actively infected with, or recovered from COVID-19. The prospective study material was composed of cDNA or gDNA derived from T cells, B-cell-depleted T cells, or PBMCs. The samples were drawn from the first 160 participants of the ongoing ImmuneRACE study and from over 950 subjects provided by 6 global collaborators.

The immunoSEQ Assay, a bias-controlled multiplex PCR, was used to amplify TCRbeta CDR3 regions from genomic DNA. On the study's bioinformatics: Nucleated cell counts per sample were estimated from amplification of reference gene primers within the assay. To quantify the absolute abundance of each unique TCRbeta CDR3 rearrangement, sequence reads were collapsed and filtered. Productive Simpson clonality was computed per sample as the square root of Simpson's diversity index over productive rearrangements. The source is immuneACCESS, and TCRdb retained only in-frame sequences with V and J called. Part of the clones is not carried over; for the studies checked, unresolved V genes explain less than half of this, and the remainder is unexplained. That table furnishes V, J and clone size, whereas the DNA furnished D and trimming. The table for this sample lists under 300,000 clones; 70% to 90% of them were counted only once. Of the sample, approximately 7% is held by the ten largest clones.

Each collaborating institution followed its own protocols to collect whole blood in K2EDTA tubes. Collaborator samples were shipped for TCRbeta analysis as frozen whole blood, isolated PBMCs, or DNA extracted from either sample type. Details on this clone: Its antigen target is currently unknown. Base-call qualities are not available, and no considerably larger clone is one nucleotide away.

V is shortened by 3 bases, J by 8 bases, and the region joining them spans 18 bases. The germline V gene gives CDR1 as SGHDT and CDR2 as YYEEEE. From the cysteine up to the phenylalanine, the CDR3 has a length of 15 residues. The DNA shown is the 45-base CDR3, in frame from base 1. What the work shows at the level of the full study, not this receptor alone: The amount of clinical and demographic metadata varied by source and participant and was provided uncurated.

The sequence links TRBV5-6 to TRBJ2-1, with a weak D call of TRBD1 (6 bases match). The sample taken for sequencing was peripheral blood. This TCR came from an older woman with active or convalescent COVID-19. The DNA reads TGTGCCAGCAGCTCAGGGGCCAGGGCAAGTTATGAGCAGTTCTTC. It codes for CASSSGARASYEQFF.